A selection of T cell receptor beta chains follows, all from one sample in a study of blood T cell repertoires in COVID-19. Clones were sequenced by immunoSEQ multiplex PCR, and TCRdb holds only the in-frame ones, with some missing. The sample lists about 150,000 clones, about 89% seen once, with around 6.5% in the top ten. Sequenced: peripheral blood. The receptor source for this set is a man older than 75 with acute or convalescent COVID-19. The CDR3 runs from the conserved cysteine through the conserved F or W. The D gene is left open where the match is weak. Only part of the rows carry a size: once, few, many, or a class if the clone is expanded.

CDR3aa,CDR3nt,d_gene,abundance,v_gene,j_gene
CASSFTGGEQYF,TGTGCCAGCAGCTTTACAGGGGGCGAGCAGTACTTC,TRBD1,few,TRBV5-5,TRBJ2-7
CASSGQEQETQYF,TGTGCCAGCAGCGGACAGGAGCAAGAGACCCAGTACTTC,TRBD1,.,TRBV11-2,TRBJ2-5
CASSLAFTPGNTIYF,TGTGCCAGCAGTCTAGCATTCACCCCTGGAAACACCATATATTTT,.,.,TRBV6-5,TRBJ1-3
CASSRVLAGSYEQYF,TGCGCCAGCAGCCGCGTACTAGCGGGCTCCTACGAGCAGTACTTC,TRBD2,.,TRBV5-1,TRBJ2-7
CSVGPGVNTGELFF,TGCAGCGTAGGACCGGGGGTCAACACCGGGGAGCTGTTTTTT,.,.,TRBV29-1,TRBJ2-2
CASSLVLAGGLTYNEQFF,TGCGCCAGCAGCTTGGTGCTAGCGGGAGGGCTTACGTACAATGAGCAGTTCTTC,TRBD2,.,TRBV5-1,TRBJ2-1
CAWTVMNTEAFF,TGTGCCTGGACAGTAATGAACACTGAAGCTTTCTTT,.,once,TRBV30,TRBJ1-1
CASSQLWGYTF,TGTGCCAGCAGCCAACTATGGGGCTACACCTTC,.,.,TRBV3-1/TRBV3-2,TRBJ1-2
CASSLAEQTQYF,TGTGCCAGCAGCTTAGCAGAGCAGACCCAGTACTTC,.,.,TRBV7-2,TRBJ2-5
CASSANPGQGTLPQHF,TGTGCCAGCAGCGCCAACCCTGGACAGGGAACCCTGCCCCAGCATTTT,TRBD1,once,TRBV7-8,TRBJ1-5
CASSIHIENEQFF,TGTGCCAGTAGTATTCATATCGAGAATGAGCAGTTCTTC,.,.,TRBV19,TRBJ2-1
CSVERGLADSYNEQFF,TGCAGCGTTGAACGGGGACTAGCGGATTCCTACAATGAGCAGTTCTTC,TRBD2,.,TRBV29-1,TRBJ2-1
CASSLSQGVNEQYF,TGCGCCAGCAGCTTGTCACAGGGGGTCAACGAGCAGTACTTC,TRBD1,.,TRBV5-1,TRBJ2-7
CASRQNEKLFF,TGTGCCAGCAGACAGAATGAAAAACTGTTTTTT,.,once,TRBV27,TRBJ1-4
CASSLNSLLSGANVLTF,TGCGCCAGCAGCTTGAACAGTTTACTCTCTGGGGCCAACGTCCTGACTTTC,.,.,TRBV5-1,TRBJ2-6
CASNSGGTTGAYGYTF,TGTGCCAGCAACTCTGGAGGGACGACAGGGGCCTATGGCTACACCTTC,TRBD1,.,TRBV9,TRBJ1-2
CASSPNTGNLNTEAFF,TGTGCCAGCAGCCCGAATACCGGGAACTTGAACACTGAAGCTTTCTTT,.,.,TRBV9,TRBJ1-1
CAWSVGATSNQPQHF,TGTGCCTGGAGTGTAGGGGCCACCTCAAATCAGCCCCAGCATTTT,.,.,TRBV30,TRBJ1-5
CASSPGLAANTGELFF,TGTGCCAGCAGCCCGGGACTAGCGGCGAACACCGGGGAGCTGTTTTTT,TRBD2,.,TRBV5-6,TRBJ2-2
CASSLASGRVNEQFF,TGTGCCAGCAGCTTGGCTAGCGGGAGGGTCAATGAGCAGTTCTTC,TRBD2,.,TRBV11-2,TRBJ2-1
CASSYVRGMNTEAFF,TGTGCCAGCAGTTACGTGCGGGGTATGAACACTGAAGCTTTCTTT,.,.,TRBV6-2/TRBV6-3,TRBJ1-1
CASSLEGARDYGYTF,TGCGCCAGCAGCTTGGAAGGGGCCAGGGACTATGGCTACACCTTC,.,.,TRBV5-1,TRBJ1-2
CASSLGGPQYF,TGTGCCAGCAGCTTAGGGGGACCCCAGTACTTC,.,.,TRBV5-8,TRBJ2-5
CASRNTGSLYGYTF,TGTGCCAGTAGAAACACAGGGTCCTTATATGGCTACACCTTC,.,.,TRBV19,TRBJ1-2